The 15 T cell receptor beta chains below come from one sample, sequenced in a study of cytomegalovirus exposure and HLA in healthy donors. The PCR ran on 60 Vbeta and 13 Jbeta primers. Some clones are missing from TCRdb's copy, which holds only in-frame ones; the method was immunoSEQ multiplex PCR. The sample shows approximately 150,000 clones, around 64% of them seen only once. Sequenced sample: PBMCs. These receptors all come from a young woman in good health and CMV-seronegative.

The chain links TRBV5-8 to TRBJ2-2; 8 nucleotides agree with TRBD1. CDR3 size: 16 residues. CDR1 and CDR2 from the germline V gene are SGHTS and YDEGEE. Germline trimming cut 5 bases from V and 3 bases from J; bases unmatched to any gene: 9. The CDR3 protein is CASRETGVGDTGELFF. The CDR3 DNA sequence: TGTGCCAGCAGAGAGACAGGGGTGGGTGACACCGGGGAGCTGTTTTTT.

V and J are TRBV5-8 and TRBJ2-1, with TRBD1 identical over 12 bases. Germline V lookup: CDR1 SGHTS, CDR2 YDEGEE. The CDR3 length is 14 residues. The V segment lost 3 bases and the J segment 10 bases; nucleotides outside the gene matches: 5. CDR3 sequence (DNA): TGTGCCAGCAGCTGGGGACAGGGGGCACAGGAGCAGTTCTTC. This translates into CASSWGQGAQEQFF.

The V call is TRBV7-6, the J call TRBJ2-6; TRBD1 matches at 8 bases. Germline CDR1 SGHVS, CDR2 FNYEAQ. This CDR3 is built from 18 residues. Losses at the gene ends were 6 bases for V and 0 bases for J; bases not matched to a gene: 10. CDR3 nucleotide sequence: TGTGCCAGCAGTCACCTCCGGACAGGGAGCTCTGGGGCCAACGTCCTGACTTTC. The encoded protein is CASSHLRTGSSGANVLTF.

The chain combines TRBV5-1 with TRBJ2-3, with a possible D match to TRBD2 (6 bases). With 3 bases removed from V and 1 base from J, the gap between germline ends came to 12 bases. The CDR3 has 15 amino acids. CDR1 and CDR2 (germline): SGHRS, YFSETQ. CDR3 loop: CASSYGGRGTDTQYF. The CDR3, as DNA: TGCGCCAGCAGCTACGGGGGTAGGGGCACAGATACGCAGTATTTT.

This clone was recorded a few times. This chain connects TRBV5-5 to TRBJ1-1; D call uncertain. V was shortened by 3 bases and J by 0 bases, with 3 bases between the two germline ends. The CDR3 is made up of 12 amino acids. Germline CDR1 reads SGHKS; CDR2 reads YYEKEE (reference sequence). The CDR3 DNA reads as TGTGCCAGCAGCTCAATGAACACTGAAGCTTTCTTT. The encoded protein is CASSSMNTEAFF.

This chain uses TRBV5-1 with TRBJ1-5; perhaps TRBD1 as D (6 bases). Germline lookup yields CDR1 SGHRS and CDR2 YFSETQ. This CDR3 is 15 amino acids long. V was trimmed by 0 bases and J by 5 bases, leaving 12 bases between them. CDR3: CASSLAGQLYQPQHF. CDR3 in DNA: TGCGCCAGCAGCTTGGCCGGACAGTTGTATCAGCCCCAGCATTTT. The full variable domain, completed using reference TRBV5-1 and TRBJ1-5, is KAGVTQTPRYLIKTRGQQVTLSCSPISGHRSVSWYQQTPGQGLQFLFEYFSETQRNKGNFPGRFSGRQFSNSRSEMNVSTLELGDSALYLCASSLAGQLYQPQHFGDGTRLSIL.

This chain links TRBV30 with TRBJ1-2; D is perhaps TRBD1 (6 bases). Germline V lookup: CDR1 GTSNPN, CDR2 SVGIG (reference sequence). V dropped 0 bases and J dropped 6 bases, with 17 bases sitting between them. CDR3 length: 15 residues. The CDR3 nucleotides are TGTGCCTGGAGTGTACGGTACAGGGCTTTGGATGGCTACACCTTC. Translation: CAWSVRYRALDGYTF.

The gene calls are TRBV5-4 and TRBJ2-3; TRBD2 is a possible D gene (5 bases). V gave up 4 bases and J gave up 1 base, with 10 bases separating them. This CDR3 has 14 amino acids. Germline loops: CDR1 SGHNT, CDR2 YYREEE (reference sequence). The CDR3 bases are TGTGCCAGCAGCACCCCGGAGGGCACAGATACGCAGTATTTT. It yields the protein CASSTPEGTDTQYF.

This clone was detected a few times. V is TRBV18 and J is TRBJ1-4; 7 bases align to TRBD1. Germline V CDR1 and CDR2: KGHSH, LQKENI. This CDR3 comprises 13 residues. Trimming took 6 bases from V and 7 from J; bases not matched to a gene: 5. DNA for the CDR3: TGTGCCAGCTCGGATCGACAGGGTGAAAAACTGTTTTTT. Amino acid sequence: CASSDRQGEKLFF.

This clone occurred once. This rearrangement joins TRBV7-9 to TRBJ2-1; D might be TRBD2 (5 bases). CDR3 size: 13 residues. V was clipped by 4 bases and J by 5 bases, with 9 bases between them. The germline CDR1 and CDR2 sequences are SEHNR and FQNEAQ (reference sequence). In nucleotides, the CDR3 is TGTGCCAGCAGCTCCGGACTGAACAATGAGCAGTTCTTC. This translates into CASSSGLNNEQFF.

The J gene is TRBJ2-3, the V gene TRBV4-1; D might be TRBD2 (6 bases). The CDR3 consists of 14 residues. Deletions cut 1 base from V and 4 bases from J, with 9 bases between. Germline CDR1 and CDR2: MGHRA and YSYEKL. The CDR3 coding sequence is TGCGCCAGCAGCCAAGGAGGAGGGGCAGATACGCAGTATTTT. The encoded protein is CASSQGGGADTQYF.

This chain uses TRBV11-2 with TRBJ1-1; D may be TRBD1 (6 bases). The CDR3 spans 16 residues. The ends were cut back, 6 bases at V and 2 bases at J, with 19 bases in the middle. Germline assignment: CDR1 SGHAT and CDR2 FQNNGV. The CDR3 region has the DNA TGTGCCAGCAGGCCTAGGGGGACACAGGGAAACACTGAAGCTTTCTTT. It translates to CASRPRGTQGNTEAFF.

This clone was counted a few times. The rearrangement joins TRBV7-7 to TRBJ2-7; 9 bases line up with TRBD1. The CDR3 runs to 13 residues. V shed 4 bases and J 7 bases; nucleotides not matched to a gene: 5. The germline CDR1 and CDR2 sequences are SSHAT and FNYEAQ (reference sequence). CDR3 sequence reads: CASSSGQGGEQYF. In DNA, the CDR3 is TGTGCCAGCAGCTCGGGACAGGGAGGTGAGCAGTACTTC.

This clone has a handful of counts. The chain uses TRBV28 and TRBJ1-5; 7 bases map to TRBD1. Trimming at V came to 8 bases and at J to 6 bases, leaving 10 bases not matched to a gene. The V gene's germline CDR1 is MDHEN and CDR2 SYDVKM. The CDR3 spans 14 residues. CDR3 sequence reads: CASGSGAGGQPQHF. The CDR3 DNA is TGTGCCAGCGGATCGGGGGCAGGGGGTCAGCCCCAGCATTTT.

The sample holds a few counts of this clone. V gene TRBV5-5 combines with J gene TRBJ1-4; a weak D match, TRBD1 (6 bases). This CDR3 is 16 amino acids long. Trimming took 4 bases from V and 0 from J, leaving 13 bases between them. Looked up from germline, CDR1 is SGHKS and CDR2 is YYEKEE (reference sequence). This chain's CDR3 is CASSPGTSTTNEKLFF. Here the CDR3 DNA reads TGTGCCAGCAGCCCCGGGACAAGTACAACTAATGAAAAACTGTTTTTT. Combining the CDR3 with reference TRBV5-5 and TRBJ1-4 gives the whole variable domain DAGVTQSPTHLIKTRGQQVTLRCSPISGHKSVSWYQQVLGQGPQFIFQYYEKEERGRGNFPDRFSARQFPNYSSELNVNALLLGDSALYLCASSPGTSTTNEKLFFGSGTQLSVL.